The 16 T cell receptor beta chains listed next were all sequenced from one sample in a study of cytomegalovirus exposure and HLA in healthy donors listed by TCRdb under 2017. The method behind the library was the immunoSEQ multiplex PCR assay. The multiplex PCR relied on a mix of 60 forward primers for TCR Vbeta segments and 13 reverse primers for TCR Jbeta segments. Drawn from immuneACCESS, this table holds only the in-frame rearrangements with V and J called that TCRdb kept. Clones are partly lost; checked studies trace under half to an unresolved V gene and leave the rest unexplained. For this sample there are some 130,000 clones; less than 80% appear just once. Around 7% of the sample is taken by the ten largest. The sample taken for sequencing was PBMCs. The receptors stem from a man aged 35 to 55 in good health and CMV-seropositive.

The rearrangement uses TRBV6-5 and TRBJ1-1; D not certain. CDR1 and CDR2 (germline): MNHEY, SVGAGI. The CDR3 is made up of 15 amino acids. Trimming removed 2 bases from V and 6 bases from J, with 16 bases in between. CDR3 protein: CASSYREGTRAEAFF. CDR3 bases: TGTGCCAGCAGTTACAGGGAAGGCACGCGGGCTGAAGCTTTCTTT.

V gene TRBV27 combines with J gene TRBJ1-1; no definite D call. CDR1 is MNHEY, CDR2 SMNVEV, per germline (reference sequence). Trimming stripped 9 bases from V and 2 bases from J, with 16 bases between. The CDR3 runs 14 residues. The CDR3 DNA reads as TGTGCCAGTTCCGGACTCAATTTTAACACTGAAGCTTTCTTT. Amino acids: CASSGLNFNTEAFF.

The rearrangement uses TRBV6-5 and TRBJ2-1, with a possible D match to TRBD1 (6 bases). The CDR3 contains 11 residues. The V gene's germline CDR1 is MNHEY and CDR2 SVGAGI. Trimming pared 5 bases from V and 10 bases from J, leaving 9 bases between. The CDR3 spells CASSQGTEQFF. The CDR3 nucleotides are TGTGCCAGCAGTCAGGGGACGGAGCAGTTCTTC.

The chain has TRBV9 and TRBJ1-1, with TRBD1 identical over 7 bases. The CDR3 is 13 amino acids. The V gene's germline CDR1 is SGDLS and CDR2 YYNGEE. V dropped 3 bases and J dropped 4; count of bases not matched to a gene: 3. The CDR3 is CASSGQGFTEAFF. In DNA, the CDR3 is TGTGCCAGCAGCGGACAGGGCTTCACTGAAGCTTTCTTT.

This chain uses TRBV10-1 with TRBJ2-7; 8 nucleotides align to TRBD1. The CDR3 is 15 amino acids. V was pared by 5 bases and J by 3 bases, with 9 bases of the junction left unmatched. Germline CDR1 is WNHNN and CDR2 is SYGVQD (reference sequence). CDR3 DNA sequence: TGCGCCAGCAGTACAACCCGGGACAGGAGCTACGAGCAGTACTTC. Translating gives CASSTTRDRSYEQYF.

This clone is a singleton in its sample. The chain carries TRBV18 and TRBJ1-2; the D gene is possibly TRBD1 (5 bases). The CDR3 spans 13 residues. Trimming took 3 bases from V and 6 from J, leaving 11 bases between them. CDR1 is KGHSH and CDR2 is LQKENI in the germline V gene. The CDR3 DNA sequence: TGTGCCAGCTCACCCCGGGGGGACCATGGCTACACCTTC. It translates to CASSPRGDHGYTF.

The chain has TRBV18 and TRBJ2-7; weak D call: TRBD2 (5 bases). Germline V lookup: CDR1 KGHSH, CDR2 LQKENI. V was pared by 3 bases and J by 0 bases, with 12 bases between. This CDR3 spans 15 amino acids. The CDR3, as DNA: TGTGCCAGCTCACCCTCTCAGCGGAGCTCCTACGAGCAGTACTTC. This translates into CASSPSQRSSYEQYF.

This clone was seen once. The V call is TRBV7-6, the J call TRBJ2-2; 7 bases agree with TRBD2. From germline, CDR1 is SGHVS and CDR2 FNYEAQ. The CDR3 contains 12 residues. The DNA for the CDR3 is TGTGCAGTAAGCGGGATAGCCGGGGAGCTGTTTTTT. Protein sequence: CAVSGIAGELFF.

The CDR3 loop is CASSLEGNSPLHF. The CDR3 DNA reads as TGTGCCAGCAGCTTAGAGGGGAATTCACCCCTCCACTTT. This rearrangement joins TRBV7-9 to TRBJ1-6; D is perhaps TRBD1 (5 bases). Per germline, CDR1 SEHNR and CDR2 FQNEAQ (reference sequence). CDR3 size: 13 residues. V was pared by 1 base and J by 7 bases, with 5 bases between.

This clone has only one observation. V is TRBV6-5 and J is TRBJ2-1; a weak D match, TRBD2 (5 bases). Trimming shortened V by 6 bases and J by 5 bases, and 14 bases separated the two germline ends. Germline lookup yields CDR1 MNHEY and CDR2 SVGAGI. This CDR3 comprises 14 residues. This CDR3 is CASRNLRDNNEQFF. The CDR3, as DNA: TGTGCCAGCAGAAATCTTCGGGATAACAATGAGCAGTTCTTC.

This clone showed up just a few times. This chain links TRBV6-6 with TRBJ1-1; TRBD1 is a possible D gene (6 bases). CDR1 and CDR2 from the germline V gene are MNHNY and SVGAGI (reference sequence). This CDR3 is 14 amino acids long. The V gene lost 2 bases and the J gene lost 4 bases, with 11 bases spanning the gap. CDR3 nucleotide sequence: TGTGCCAGCAGTTACCATGGGGGCCCCACTGAAGCTTTCTTT. This sequence encodes CASSYHGGPTEAFF.

The V gene is TRBV19, the J gene TRBJ1-1, with D possibly matching TRBD1 (5 bases). This CDR3 comprises 14 residues. Trimming removed 7 bases from V and 0 bases from J, with 12 bases in between. CDR1 LNHDA and CDR2 SQIVND come from the germline V gene (reference sequence). The CDR3 spells CASTLTGVNTEAFF. The CDR3 bases are TGTGCCAGTACCCTGACGGGGGTGAACACTGAAGCTTTCTTT.

This clone was recorded a few times. The chain has TRBV2 and TRBJ2-7; 9 bases are a match to TRBD1. The trim removed 3 bases at V and 3 bases at J, leaving 6 bases unmatched. This CDR3 comprises 15 residues. Germline CDR1 and CDR2: SNHLY and FYNNEI. The CDR3 DNA sequence: TGTGCCAGCAGTGATGGTCCGGGACAGGGCTACGAGCAGTACTTC. Translating it yields CASSDGPGQGYEQYF.

J is TRBJ1-5 and V is TRBV27; D call uncertain. The V and J ends lost 7 bases and 5 bases respectively, with 18 bases between them. This CDR3 is built from 15 residues. In germline, CDR1 is MNHEY, CDR2 SMNVEV (reference sequence). The CDR3 region has the DNA TGTGCCAGCACGGTCCCCTTTCGGTTCTATCAGCCCCAGCATTTT. Protein product: CASTVPFRFYQPQHF.

The chain uses TRBV11-2 and TRBJ2-3; 8 nucleotides align to TRBD2. Germline CDR1 and CDR2: SGHAT and FQNNGV. The CDR3 totals 16 residues. V shed 4 bases and J 7 bases; nucleotides not matched to a gene: 13. CDR3 nucleotides: TGTGCCAGCAGCTCGTATAGGCGGGAGGAGAGGAATACGCAGTATTTT. It yields the protein CASSSYRREERNTQYF.

The rearrangement uses TRBV7-9 and TRBJ2-7, with D perhaps TRBD2 (6 bases). V lost 5 bases and J 3 bases, leaving 17 bases between the germline ends. Germline CDR1 SEHNR, CDR2 FQNEAQ (reference sequence). This CDR3 has 15 residues. The CDR3 DNA sequence: TGTGCCAGCAGCGGTAGCGGCCAAATTTACTACGAGCAGTACTTC. It is translated as CASSGSGQIYYEQYF.